These 9 T cell receptor beta chains were all obtained from the same sample, sequenced in a study of PD-L1 blockade in urothelial cancer. Sequencing was performed with immunoSEQ multiplex PCR; in TCRdb, only in-frame clones are kept and a portion is missing. The top ten hold about 1.6% of the sample, which has tens of thousands of clones, roughly four fifths seen once. Regarding time point: pretreatment peripheral blood. The sequencing here drew on PBMCs, taken around atezolizumab (anti-PD-L1) treatment. Receptors were obtained from a man aged 65-85 years with urothelial cancer.

As DNA, the CDR3 is TGTGCCAGCAGTTTAGCGGGAGGAGCCAAAAACATTCAGTACTTC. Translated, it gives CASSLAGGAKNIQYF. The rearrangement uses TRBV27 and TRBJ2-4, with 8 bases identical to TRBD2. There are 15 residues in the CDR3. Germline V CDR1 and CDR2: MNHEY, SMNVEV (reference sequence). The V gene end was trimmed by 2 bases and the J gene end by 0 bases; junction bases not matched to a gene: 0.

The chain links TRBV7-2 to TRBJ2-2; TRBD1 matches at 7 bases. V gave up 8 bases and J gave up 7 bases; unmatched junction bases: 7. Germline CDR1 and CDR2: SGHTA and FQGNSA. This CDR3 is built from 13 residues. CDR3 DNA: TGTGCCAGCCGTAAGGGGGCTGGCGGGGAGCTGTTTTTT. Protein: CASRKGAGGELFF.

This clone appeared once. V is TRBV6-5 and J is TRBJ1-5, with D maybe TRBD1 (5 bases). Trimming removed 6 bases from V and 9 bases from J, with 18 bases in between. Germline V gene sequence: CDR1 MNHEY, CDR2 SVGAGI. This CDR3 is 14 amino acids long. The CDR3 spells CASRPTETVGPQHF. The CDR3 nucleotides are TGTGCCAGCAGGCCCACAGAGACAGTTGGGCCCCAGCATTTT.

At least ten counts were recorded for this clone. The chain combines TRBV15 with TRBJ1-5; possibly TRBD1 for D (5 bases). There are 17 residues in the CDR3. V lost 0 bases to trimming and J lost 0 bases, with 12 bases between them. CDR1 and CDR2 (germline): LNHNV, YYDKDF (reference sequence). The CDR3 DNA reads TGTGCCACCAGCAGAGATCACCCAGGGTATAGCAATCAGCCCCAGCATTTT. This gives the protein CATSRDHPGYSNQPQHF. The full variable domain, rest sourced from reference TRBV15 and TRBJ1-5, is DAMVIQNPRYQVTQFGKPVTLSCSQTLNHNVMYWYQQKSSQAPKLLFHYYDKDFNNEADTPDNFQSRRPNTSFCFLDIRSPGLGDTAMYLCATSRDHPGYSNQPQHFGDGTRLSIL.

This clone appeared once. This chain uses TRBV11-1 with TRBJ2-5, with a weak D call TRBD2 (6 bases). Per germline, CDR1 SGHAT and CDR2 FQDESV (reference sequence). There are 15 residues in the CDR3. The V end lost 6 bases, the J end lost 2 bases, and 16 bases lay between the germline ends. Here the CDR3 DNA reads TGTGCCAGCAGACACTCGCGGGACGGGCAAGAGACCCAGTACTTC. Encoded protein: CASRHSRDGQETQYF.

The rearrangement uses TRBV10-3 and TRBJ2-1; TRBD2 matches at 8 bases. The germline gives CDR1 ENHRY, CDR2 SYGVKD. Trimming removed 6 bases from V and 8 bases from J; junction bases left unmatched: 9. CDR3 length: 14 amino acids. The CDR3 reads CAIRDGGRIDEQFF. The CDR3 DNA reads as TGTGCCATCAGGGATGGCGGGAGGATAGATGAGCAGTTCTTC.

This clone was found once. The V call is TRBV18, the J call TRBJ1-4, with no clear D. Germline V CDR1 and CDR2: KGHSH, LQKENI. CDR3 length: 16 amino acids. Trimming removed 2 bases at V and 0 bases at J, with 10 bases between. CDR3 in DNA: TGTGCCAGCTCACCAAGGCAGACTCCAACTAATGAAAAACTGTTTTTT. Translation gives CASSPRQTPTNEKLFF.

This clone has a handful of counts. The V gene is TRBV7-2, the J gene TRBJ2-7, with 9 bases that match TRBD1. Germline assignment: CDR1 SGHTA and CDR2 FQGNSA. Trimming removed 5 bases from V and 1 base from J; junction bases left unmatched: 3. The CDR3 totals 14 residues. CDR3 DNA sequence: TGTGCCAGCAGCCGACAGGGGGTTTCCTACGAGCAGTACTTC. This codes for CASSRQGVSYEQYF. The variable domain in full, with the rest retrieved from reference TRBV7-2 and TRBJ2-7, is GAGVSQSPSNKVTEKGKDVELRCDPISGHTALYWYRQSLGQGLEFLIYFQGNSAPDKSGLPSDRFSAERTGGSVSTLTIQRTQQEDSAVYLCASSRQGVSYEQYFGPGTRLTVT.

J is TRBJ1-4 and V is TRBV5-6; 7 positions match TRBD1. The CDR3 sequence is 14 residues long. V dropped 0 bases and J dropped 8; count of bases not matched to a gene: 4. In germline, CDR1 is SGHDT, CDR2 YYEEEE. CDR3 region: CASSLGTGEEKLFF. The CDR3, as DNA: TGTGCCAGCAGCTTGGGAACAGGGGAAGAAAAACTGTTTTTT.